This T cell receptor (beta chain) comes out of a study of cytomegalovirus exposure and HLA in healthy donors. Overall study: An early data release held around 80 million unique TCRs from HLA-typed donors. General study findings and limits: It was confirmed in vitro that three of the CMV-associated chains were specific for CMV antigens. In an earlier analysis, in roughly 600 donors, most V segments appeared productive either ~90% or ~30% of the time.

At the time of sampling, donors were nominally healthy, though unrecorded immune exposures were likely. The PCR made use of 60 Vbeta and 13 Jbeta primers. Generated by immunoSEQ multiplex PCR, the TCRdb table keeps only in-frame clones and is missing some. Counted here are 150,000 to 200,000 clones, roughly 79% occurring once; the ten biggest clones make up approximately 6.3%. CDR1 is SNHLY, CDR2 FYNNEI, per germline. CDR3 length: 16 amino acids. Trimming removed 6 bases from V and 4 bases from J, with 16 bases in between. This clone was seen a handful of times. What it binds is unknown. The V and J genes are TRBV2 and TRBJ2-6; tentatively, D is TRBD1 (5 bases). Material for sequencing was PBMCs. The sequence came from a man between 40 and 49 years old in good health and CMV-seropositive. In nucleotides, the CDR3 is TGTGCCAGCAGCGTTTCCAGGGCGGCAGGGGCCAACGTCCTGACTTTC. This encodes CASSVSRAAGANVLTF.